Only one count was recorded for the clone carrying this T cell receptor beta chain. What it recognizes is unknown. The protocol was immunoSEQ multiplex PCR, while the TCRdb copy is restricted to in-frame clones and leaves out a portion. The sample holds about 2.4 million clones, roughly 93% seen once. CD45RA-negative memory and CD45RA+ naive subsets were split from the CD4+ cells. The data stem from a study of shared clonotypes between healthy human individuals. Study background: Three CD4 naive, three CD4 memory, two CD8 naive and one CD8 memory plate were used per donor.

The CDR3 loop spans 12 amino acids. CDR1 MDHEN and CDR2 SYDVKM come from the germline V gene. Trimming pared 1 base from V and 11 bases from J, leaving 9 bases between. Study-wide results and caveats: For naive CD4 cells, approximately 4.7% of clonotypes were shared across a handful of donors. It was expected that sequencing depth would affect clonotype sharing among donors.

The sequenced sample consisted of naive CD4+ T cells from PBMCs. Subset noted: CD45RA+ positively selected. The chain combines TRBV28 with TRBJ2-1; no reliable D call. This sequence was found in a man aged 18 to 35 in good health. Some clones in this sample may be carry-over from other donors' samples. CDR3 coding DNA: TGTGCCAGCAGTTTATCAGGCCGAAAGCAGTTCTTC. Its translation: CASSLSGRKQFF.